Included here is one T cell receptor beta chain sequence, with context. The data originate from a study of early T cells in non-severe SARS-CoV-2 infection. Study summary: Unsorted whole-blood RNA was sequenced in bulk, leaving chains unpaired.

TCRdb fed the 5' RACE reads into MiXCR, producing one record per CDR3 protein. The sample lists about 64,000 distinct CDR3 sequences, over 10% seen once, with around 4.2% in the top ten. Trimming at V came to 7 bases and at J to 0 bases, leaving 4 bases not matched to a gene. This CDR3 is built from 13 residues. Germline assignment: CDR1 SQVTM and CDR2 ANQGSEA. This chain links TRBV29-1 with TRBJ2-7; 9 bases line up with TRBD1. This sequence was found in an adult who was a healthcare worker with PCR-confirmed SARS-CoV-2 infection or an uninfected control (not recorded which). The sequenced material came from whole blood. CDR3 region: CSAGQGISYEQYF. The CDR3 DNA reads as TGCAGCGCCGGACAGGGGATCTCCTACGAGCAGTACTTC.